Listed here is a single T cell receptor (beta chain). This table comes from immunoSEQ multiplex PCR, and its TCRdb copy is limited to in-frame clones, with some not included. The data hold 45,000 or so clones, with 86% observed a single time. V gave up 8 bases and J gave up 3 bases, with 14 bases separating them. Germline V gene lookup returns CDR1 MNHEY and CDR2 SMNVEV (reference sequence). CDR3 size: 13 residues. These data come from a study of T cell clones after liver transplantation. The J gene is TRBJ2-7, the V gene TRBV27; tentative D call: TRBD1 (7 bases). This specimen was CD4+ T cells from blood, taken 24 months after liver transplant. This clonotype was obtained from a human patient who received a liver transplant. Some T cells may be the graft donor's. The CDR3 sequence is CASGYRGLYEQYF. The DNA of the CDR3 is TGTGCCAGCGGCTACAGGGGACTCTACGAGCAGTACTTC.